This T cell receptor (beta chain) was observed in a study of cytomegalovirus exposure and HLA in healthy donors. Study outcomes and limitations: In a later analysis, first-cohort TCR clusters were found to tend to co-occur in the roughly 120 validation repertoires. Some TCR beta chains (164 of them) were listed as cytomegalovirus-associated.

The study drew the donors from its roughly 120-subject validation cohort, separate from the roughly 700-subject first cohort. Notes on this clone: Its matching antigen is unknown.

Data came from immunoSEQ multiplex PCR; TCRdb stores just in-frame clones and leaves some out. The sample holds 150,000 to 200,000 clones, roughly 84% seen once. V was cut by 2 bases and J by 4 bases, with 8 bases left in between. The CDR3 runs to 14 residues. Germline V gene data show CDR1 as SGHVS and CDR2 as FQNEAQ. This clonotype originated in a man aged 25-40 years in good health and CMV-seropositive. The sample consisted of PBMCs. The rearrangement joins TRBV7-8 to TRBJ1-4; the D is unclear. The CDR3 spells CASSLTTNNEKLFF. CDR3 nucleotides: TGTGCCAGCAGCTTAACGACAAATAATGAAAAACTGTTTTTT. The full variable domain, rest sourced from reference TRBV7-8 and TRBJ1-4, is GAGVSQSPRYKVAKRGQDVALRCDPISGHVSLFWYQQALGQGPEFLTYFQNEAQLDKSGLPSDRFFAERPEGSVSTLKIQRTQQEDSAVYLCASSLTTNNEKLFFGSGTQLSVL.